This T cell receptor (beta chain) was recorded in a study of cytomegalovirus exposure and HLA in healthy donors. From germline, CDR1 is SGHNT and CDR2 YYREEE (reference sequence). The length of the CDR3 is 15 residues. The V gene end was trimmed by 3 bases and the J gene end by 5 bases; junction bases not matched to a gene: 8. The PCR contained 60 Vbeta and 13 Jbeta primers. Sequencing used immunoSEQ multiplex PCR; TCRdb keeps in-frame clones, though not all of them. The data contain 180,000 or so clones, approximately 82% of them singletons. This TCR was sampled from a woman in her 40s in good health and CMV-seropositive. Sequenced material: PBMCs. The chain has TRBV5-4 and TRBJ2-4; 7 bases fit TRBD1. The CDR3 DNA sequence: TGTGCCAGCAGCTCATATTACAGGGGTCAAAACATTCAGTACTTC. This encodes CASSSYYRGQNIQYF.